The 2 T cell receptor beta chains below all came from one sample that was sequenced in a study of blood T cell repertoires in COVID-19. Some clones are missing from TCRdb's copy, which holds only in-frame ones; the method was immunoSEQ multiplex PCR. The repertoire holds a few hundred thousand clones, with around 86% as singletons. The sequenced sample was peripheral blood. Receptors originate from a woman aged 50 to 60 with acute or convalescent COVID-19.

Turning to this clone: Other nucleotide sequences in the sample specify the same CDR3. V and J are TRBV7-3 and TRBJ2-7; 11 nucleotides match TRBD2. Germline V gene lookup returns CDR1 SGHTA and CDR2 FQGTGA. J gave up 0 bases and V 6 bases, and 4 bases lay outside the gene matches. CDR3 size: 15 residues. Here the CDR3 DNA reads TGTGCCAGCAGTCTAACTAGCGGGAGCTCCTACGAGCAGTACTTC. This codes for CASSLTSGSSYEQYF.

The J gene is TRBJ2-3, the V gene TRBV12-5; 13 nucleotides line up with TRBD2. This CDR3 has 15 amino acids. Looked up from germline, CDR1 is LGHNT and CDR2 is FRNRAP. Trimming removed 1 base from V and 7 bases from J; junction bases left unmatched: 2. The CDR3, as DNA: TGTGCTAGTGGTTTGGGGACTAGCGGGAGAAATACGCAGTATTTT. Its protein is CASGLGTSGRNTQYF.